The TCR beta chain under discussion was sequenced for a study of shared clonotypes between healthy human individuals. CDR1 is WSHSY, CDR2 SAAADI, per germline. The CDR3 sequence is 13 residues long. Between the trimmed V and J ends, which lost 7 bases and 1 base, there was a span of 9 bases. Those who donated were healthy HIV-negative adults, with no recent acute infections or vaccinations reported. Adult Caucasians living in Nashville, Tennessee made up all of the donors. CD45RA+ naive and CD45RA-negative memory subsets were separated from CD4+ cells. This table comes from immunoSEQ multiplex PCR, and its TCRdb copy is limited to in-frame clones, with some not included. The data show approximately 350,000 clones, over 65% seen once.

The V and J genes are TRBV10-2 and TRBJ2-3; D unresolved. The sample was memory CD4+ T cells sorted from blood. The subset here: CD45RA-negative fraction. The sequence was obtained from a man aged 25-45 years in good health. The CDR3 loop reads CASIGYGTDTQYF. Written as DNA, the CDR3 is TGCGCCAGCATAGGGTACGGCACAGATACGCAGTATTTT.